Following are 27 T cell receptor beta chains from one sample sequenced in a study of T-cell reconstitution after alpha-beta-depleted transplantation in children. A library of TCRbeta sequences, prepared with unique molecular identifiers, was generated. TCRdb passed the PCR reads through MiXCR, listing each CDR3 protein once. The profile shows around 530,000 distinct CDR3 sequences, 30% to 35% of them singletons. Sequenced here: PBMCs from the stem cell graft donor, sampled from the stem cell graft. These receptors were taken from a human donor who donated a stem cell graft to a child with aplastic anemia.

This clonotype was found a few times. The chain employs TRBV20-1 and TRBJ1-4; 8 nucleotides match TRBD1. V gave up 3 bases and J gave up 7 bases; unmatched junction bases: 10. The CDR3 is made up of 15 amino acids. From germline, CDR1 is DFQATT and CDR2 SNEGSKA (reference sequence). The CDR3 loop is CSASYPTTGAEKLFF. The CDR3 nucleotides are TGCAGTGCTAGTTACCCCACGACAGGGGCTGAAAAACTGTTTTTT.

The rearrangement uses TRBV12-3 or TRBV12-4 and TRBJ2-7; D might be TRBD2 (5 bases). This CDR3 region has 13 residues. Trimming stripped 9 bases from V and 6 bases from J, with 18 bases between. DNA for the CDR3: TGTGCCAGAATTGCCTCACGGGGAACCGAGCAGTACGTC. It encodes CARIASRGTEQYV.

This clonotype was counted between two and nine times. This rearrangement joins TRBV18 to TRBJ1-1; TRBD1 matches 7 bases. Germline loops: CDR1 KGHSH, CDR2 LQKENI. The CDR3 extends over 14 amino acids. The V segment lost 3 bases and the J segment 5 bases; nucleotides outside the gene matches: 6. CDR3 nucleotides: TGTGCCAGCTCACCCCGCACAGGGGAGACTGAAGCTTTCTTT. It encodes CASSPRTGETEAFF.

The rearrangement links TRBV9 to TRBJ2-5; D uncertain. Trimming took 3 bases from V and 0 from J, leaving 9 bases between them. The CDR3 runs 14 residues. Germline values: CDR1 SGDLS, CDR2 YYNGEE. Here the CDR3 DNA reads TGTGCCAGCAGCGGGCGCGCGGACCAAGAGACCCAGTACTTC. It specifies CASSGRADQETQYF.

This clonotype was counted between two and nine times. The V gene is TRBV3-1, the J gene TRBJ2-1; 7 nucleotides agree with TRBD2. The CDR3 sequence is 16 residues long. The V and J ends lost 0 bases and 15 bases, in that order; junction bases with no gene match: 17. The germline V gene has CDR1 LGHDT and CDR2 YNNKEL (reference sequence). The CDR3 DNA is TGTGCCAGCAGCCAAGATGGCGGGAGACCTACAATGAGTCTGTTCTTC. Its translation: CASSQDGGRPTMSLFF.

The rearrangement uses TRBV12-5 and TRBJ2-3, with a weak D call TRBD2 (6 bases). V lost 2 bases, J lost 4 bases, and 13 bases lay in between. CDR1 is LGHNT and CDR2 is FRNRAP in the germline V gene. The CDR3 is made up of 15 amino acids. The CDR3 is CASGLFRGMPDTQYF. The CDR3 bases are TGTGCTAGTGGTTTGTTTCGGGGGATGCCAGATACGCAGTATTTT.

This clonotype was observed a handful of times. V usage is TRBV20-1 and J usage is TRBJ2-2, with TRBD2 matching over 9 bases. The germline gives CDR1 DFQATT, CDR2 SNEGSKA (reference sequence). This CDR3 contains 15 residues. The trim removed 5 bases at V and 3 bases at J, leaving 7 bases unmatched. This CDR3 reads CSAYGGRADTGELFF. For the CDR3, the DNA is TGCAGTGCTTACGGCGGGAGGGCGGACACCGGGGAGCTGTTTTTT.

This rearrangement joins TRBV19 to TRBJ2-1, with 8 bases that match TRBD2. CDR1 and CDR2 from the germline V gene are LNHDA and SQIVND (reference sequence). Unmatched junction bases numbered 12, after V lost 7 bases and J lost 10 bases. The CDR3 has 14 amino acids. The CDR3 DNA reads as TGTGCCAGTACCAACACCGGGGGGGCACGGGAGCAGTTCTTC. Translated: CASTNTGGAREQFF.

This clonotype was seen more than once but under ten times. The rearrangement joins TRBV7-2 to TRBJ2-7, with TRBD1 identical over 12 bases. V lost 1 base, J lost 4 bases, and 5 bases stayed unmatched. The CDR3 is 16 residues long. Germline CDR1 is SGHTA and CDR2 is FQGNSA. The CDR3 is CASSLGGTGGMYEQYF. The CDR3 coding sequence is TGTGCCAGCAGCTTAGGAGGGACAGGGGGCATGTACGAGCAGTACTTC.

The chain joins TRBV11-3 to TRBJ2-1; 7 bases agree with TRBD2. Germline V gene lookup returns CDR1 SGHNT and CDR2 YENEEA. This CDR3 has 13 amino acids. Trimming cost V 7 bases and J 6 bases; bases outside gene matches: 6. The DNA of the CDR3 is TGTGCCAGCAATCAGGAGCGGGGCAATGAGCAGTTCTTC. Translation: CASNQERGNEQFF.

The CDR3 bases are TGCGCCAGCAGCTACCGAGGGGCCACTGAAGCTTTCTTT. The encoded protein is CASSYRGATEAFF. The chain uses TRBV5-1 and TRBJ1-1; TRBD1 might be the D (5 bases). The V gene's germline CDR1 is SGHRS and CDR2 YFSETQ. The CDR3 covers 13 residues. Trimming took off 3 bases at V and 4 bases at J, with 10 bases between the two ends.

CDR3: CASSLVAQMADTQYF. CDR3 DNA sequence: TGCGCCAGCAGCTTGGTTGCCCAGATGGCAGATACGCAGTATTTT. This chain links TRBV5-1 with TRBJ2-3; unclear D gene. This CDR3 has 15 residues. The germline V and J ends were trimmed by 0 bases and 4 bases, with 12 bases remaining between them. Per germline, CDR1 SGHRS and CDR2 YFSETQ.

This chain uses TRBV6-1 with TRBJ2-1, with TRBD2 matching over 11 bases. The CDR3 runs 14 residues. Germline V gives CDR1 MNHNS, CDR2 SASEGT. V shed 4 bases, J shed 7 bases, and the junction held 3 bases outside the gene matches. This CDR3 reads CASSVSSGRNEQFF. Written as DNA, the CDR3 is TGTGCCAGCAGTGTATCTAGCGGGAGGAATGAGCAGTTCTTC.

This chain connects TRBV27 to TRBJ1-3; no reliable D call. The CDR3 spans 15 residues. Germline loops: CDR1 MNHEY, CDR2 SMNVEV (reference sequence). The V end lost 5 bases, the J end lost 4 bases, and 15 bases lay between the germline ends. CDR3 protein: CASSPRGLNGNTIYF. The CDR3, as DNA: TGTGCCAGCAGTCCCCGCGGGCTCAACGGAAACACCATATATTTT.

The V call is TRBV20-1, the J call TRBJ1-1; perhaps TRBD1 as D (6 bases). Germline-derived CDR1 and CDR2 are DFQATT and SNEGSKA (reference sequence). Trimming pared 8 bases from V and 7 bases from J, leaving 11 bases between. This CDR3 is built from 10 residues. For the CDR3, the DNA is TGCAGTACAGGGCCGTATGAAGCTTTCTTT. The encoded protein is CSTGPYEAFF.

The chain uses TRBV12-3 or TRBV12-4 and TRBJ2-6; D uncertain. V lost 6 bases to trimming and J lost 1 base, with 19 bases between them. The length of the CDR3 is 18 residues. CDR3 sequence (DNA): TGTGCCAGCAGCCTCACCATTGCGTCTTTATCTGGGGCCAACGTCCTGACTTTC. Its translation is CASSLTIASLSGANVLTF.

This clonotype was picked up one time. CDR3 sequence reads: CASSSRRASYGYTF. CDR3 DNA sequence: TGTGCCAGCAGCTCGAGGCGGGCCAGCTATGGCTACACCTTC. The gene calls are TRBV7-2 and TRBJ1-2; D not certain. The germline gives CDR1 SGHTA, CDR2 FQGNSA. CDR3 length: 14 residues. Trimming shortened V by 4 bases and J by 4 bases, and 13 bases separated the two germline ends.

This chain links TRBV6-2 or TRBV6-3 with TRBJ1-2, with D possibly TRBD1 on 6 matching bases. CDR3 length equals 13 residues. The V gene's germline CDR1 is MNHEY and CDR2 SVGEGT. V was cut by 8 bases and J by 3 bases, with 13 bases left in between. The CDR3 reads CASALAGDYGYTF. Here the CDR3 DNA reads TGTGCCAGCGCGCTCGCAGGGGACTATGGCTACACCTTC.

The chain uses TRBV20-1 and TRBJ2-1; tentative D call: TRBD1 (6 bases). The V end was cut by 0 bases, the J end by 2 bases, with 11 bases between. In germline, CDR1 is DFQATT, CDR2 SNEGSKA (reference sequence). This CDR3 has 15 residues. The CDR3 nucleotides are TGCAGTGCTAGAGACCTGACAGGCCCCTACAATGAGCAGTTCTTC. Its translation is CSARDLTGPYNEQFF.

This chain's CDR3 is CAWSDNNYGYTF. In DNA, the CDR3 is TGTGCCTGGAGTGACAATAACTATGGCTACACCTTC. This chain uses TRBV30 with TRBJ1-2, with D unresolved. CDR3 size: 12 residues. V was pared by 1 base and J by 1 base, with 4 bases between. Germline V lookup: CDR1 GTSNPN, CDR2 SVGIG (reference sequence).

This clonotype showed up just a few times. The CDR3 sequence: CASRFVGAWAEAFF. The CDR3, as DNA: TGTGCCAGCAGGTTTGTTGGCGCCTGGGCTGAAGCTTTCTTT. This chain connects TRBV12-3 or TRBV12-4 to TRBJ1-1; D is unclear. V lost 6 bases, J lost 6 bases, and 17 bases lay in between. This CDR3 contains 14 residues.

This clonotype was found a few times. The chain has TRBV29-1 and TRBJ2-1; D unresolved. CDR1 SQVTM and CDR2 ANQGSEA come from the germline V gene. Trimming shortened V by 6 bases and J by 6 bases, and 9 bases separated the two germline ends. This CDR3 has 11 amino acids. Here the CDR3 reads CSVPWGNEQFF. The CDR3 bases are TGCAGCGTCCCCTGGGGCAATGAGCAGTTCTTC.

CDR3 bases: TGTGCCAGCAGCCCAATACTTATGGTGGTAGCGGGAGGACGGACCGGGGAGCTGTTTTTT. Protein product: CASSPILMVVAGGRTGELFF. This chain uses TRBV7-8 with TRBJ2-2, with 10 nucleotides matching TRBD2. CDR1 is SGHVS, CDR2 FQNEAQ, per germline. V lost 5 bases and J lost 5; bases outside the gene matches: 20. The CDR3 is 20 residues long.

The count of this clonotype is one. This chain uses TRBV5-1 with TRBJ2-1; D unclear. The CDR3 contains 12 residues. Trimming stripped 5 bases from V and 4 bases from J, with 7 bases between. Per the germline V gene, CDR1 is SGHRS and CDR2 is YFSETQ. CDR3 sequence: CASRDMYNEQFF. The CDR3 DNA reads TGCGCCAGCAGAGATATGTACAATGAGCAGTTCTTC.

This clonotype has just a few counts. This chain uses TRBV20-1 with TRBJ2-1, with TRBD2 identical over 7 bases. V gave up 2 bases and J gave up 1 base; unmatched junction bases: 5. This CDR3 comprises 15 residues. Germline CDR1 reads DFQATT; CDR2 reads SNEGSKA (reference sequence). The CDR3 coding sequence is TGCAGTGCTAGATGGGGACTAACTTCCTACAATGAGCAGTTCTTC. Its translation: CSARWGLTSYNEQFF.

This clonotype was observed a handful of times. The V gene is TRBV29-1, the J gene TRBJ2-1, with 8 bases matching TRBD2. Per the germline V gene, CDR1 is SQVTM and CDR2 is ANQGSEA. The V and J ends lost 7 bases and 10 bases, in that order; junction bases with no gene match: 9. The CDR3 contains 12 residues. CDR3 amino acids: CSETSGAAEQFF. CDR3 sequence (DNA): TGCAGCGAAACTAGCGGAGCCGCCGAGCAGTTCTTC.

This clonotype was seen only once. The chain is built from TRBV15 and TRBJ2-5; 7 nucleotides line up with TRBD1. CDR3 length: 15 residues. The V segment lost 0 bases and the J segment 1 base; nucleotides outside the gene matches: 2. The germline gives CDR1 LNHNV, CDR2 YYDKDF (reference sequence). CDR3 sequence (DNA): TGTGCCACCAGCAGAGAAAACAGGGGCCAAGAGACCCAGTACTTC. This codes for CATSRENRGQETQYF.